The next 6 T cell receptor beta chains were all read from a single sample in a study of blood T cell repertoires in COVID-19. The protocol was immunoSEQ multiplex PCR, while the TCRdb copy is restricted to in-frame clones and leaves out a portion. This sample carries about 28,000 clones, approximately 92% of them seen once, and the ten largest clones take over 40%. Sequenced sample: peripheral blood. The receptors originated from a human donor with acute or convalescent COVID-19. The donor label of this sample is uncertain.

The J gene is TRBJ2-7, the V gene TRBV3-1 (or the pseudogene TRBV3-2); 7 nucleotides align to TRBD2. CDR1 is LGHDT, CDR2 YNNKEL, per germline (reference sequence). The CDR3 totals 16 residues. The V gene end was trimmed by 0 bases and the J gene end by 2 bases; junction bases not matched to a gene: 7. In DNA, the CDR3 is TGTGCCAGCAGCCAAGATGCTAGCGGAGGAACCTACGAGCAGTACTTC. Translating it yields CASSQDASGGTYEQYF.

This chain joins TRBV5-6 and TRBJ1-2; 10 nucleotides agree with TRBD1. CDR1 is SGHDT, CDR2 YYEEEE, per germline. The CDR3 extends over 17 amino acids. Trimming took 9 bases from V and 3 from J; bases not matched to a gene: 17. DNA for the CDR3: TGTGCCACTGCACCAGCCCCGACAGGGGGCCGGTACTATGGCTACACCTTC. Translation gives CATAPAPTGGRYYGYTF.

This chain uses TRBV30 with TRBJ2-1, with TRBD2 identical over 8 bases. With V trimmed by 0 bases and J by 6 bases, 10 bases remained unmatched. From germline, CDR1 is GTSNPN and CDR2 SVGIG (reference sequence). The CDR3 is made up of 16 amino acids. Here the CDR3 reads CAWSVITGGTANEQFF. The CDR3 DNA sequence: TGTGCCTGGAGTGTAATCACGGGGGGGACGGCCAATGAGCAGTTCTTC.

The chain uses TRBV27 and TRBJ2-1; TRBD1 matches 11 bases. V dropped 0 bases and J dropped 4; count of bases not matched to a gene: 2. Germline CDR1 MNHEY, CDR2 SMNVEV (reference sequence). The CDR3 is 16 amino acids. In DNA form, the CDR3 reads TGTGCCAGCAGTTTATCGGGGGACAGGGGGTACAATGAGCAGTTCTTC. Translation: CASSLSGDRGYNEQFF.

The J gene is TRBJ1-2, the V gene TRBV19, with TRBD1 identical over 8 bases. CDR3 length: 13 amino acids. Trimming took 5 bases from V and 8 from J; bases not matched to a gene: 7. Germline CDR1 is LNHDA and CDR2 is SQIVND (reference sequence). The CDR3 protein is CASSQTGVRGYTF. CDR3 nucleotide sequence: TGTGCCAGTAGTCAGACAGGGGTGCGGGGCTACACCTTC.

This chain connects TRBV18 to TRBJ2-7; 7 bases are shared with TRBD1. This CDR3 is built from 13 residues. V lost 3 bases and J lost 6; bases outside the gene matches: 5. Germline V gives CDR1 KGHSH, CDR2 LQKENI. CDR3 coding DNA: TGTGCCAGCTCACCCACAGGGGCCGGCGAGCAGTACGTC. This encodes CASSPTGAGEQYV.